One and the same sample provided the 20 T cell receptor beta chains below, sequenced in a study of T cells in Graves' hyperthyroidism and ophthalmopathy. Amplified TCR beta CDR3 regions came from RNA transcripts. Primed by the HTBI set, a first-round RT-PCR was run on the TCR CDR3. Each CDR3 protein is one row after TCRdb ran MiXCR on the multiplex PCR reads. The sample comprises approximately 330,000 distinct CDR3 sequences, about 18% of which are singletons, and around 47% rests with the top ten. The sample comprised blood. The receptors come from a woman aged 50 to 60 with Graves' hyperthyroidism.

This clonotype is a singleton in its sample. The chain uses TRBV6-2 or TRBV6-3 and TRBJ1-1, with 9 positions matching TRBD1. The CDR3 runs 16 residues. V lost 6 bases to trimming and J lost 1 base; unmatched junction nucleotides: 9. In germline, CDR1 is MNHEY, CDR2 SVGEGT. The CDR3 here is CASSATGGGGNTEAFF. The CDR3 DNA reads TGTGCCAGCAGCGCCACAGGGGGCGGGGGGAACACTGAAGCTTTCTTT.

This chain uses TRBV15 with TRBJ1-4, with TRBD1 as a possible D gene (6 bases). This CDR3 is built from 16 residues. V lost 1 base, J lost 5 bases, and 14 bases lay in between. The V gene's germline CDR1 is LNHNV and CDR2 YYDKDF (reference sequence). The CDR3 DNA is TGTGCCACCAGCAGAGCCAAACAGGGAGGAAATGAAAAACTGTTTTTT. This translates into CATSRAKQGGNEKLFF.

V and J are TRBV27 and TRBJ2-7; D may be TRBD2 (6 bases). The CDR3 sequence is 12 residues long. V lost 5 bases and J 7 bases, leaving 12 bases between the germline ends. Germline-derived CDR1 and CDR2 are MNHEY and SMNVEV (reference sequence). The CDR3 nucleotides read TGTGCCAGCAGTCCCGGGAGTAGGGAGCAGTACTTC. It is translated as CASSPGSREQYF.

This clonotype appeared many times. This sequence joins TRBV7-9 and TRBJ2-7, with a weak D call TRBD2 (5 bases). CDR3 size: 14 residues. V was trimmed by 5 bases and J by 5 bases, leaving 16 bases between them. Germline lookup yields CDR1 SEHNR and CDR2 FQNEAQ (reference sequence). The CDR3 spells CASSDTRSLHEQYF. The CDR3 region has the DNA TGTGCCAGCAGCGATACTAGATCCCTCCACGAGCAGTACTTC.

The table lists this clonotype with a few counts. This chain's CDR3 is CSAERDRGGGEQFF. The CDR3 DNA sequence: TGCAGTGCCGAAAGGGACAGGGGAGGTGGTGAGCAGTTCTTC. The gene calls are TRBV20-1 and TRBJ2-1; 10 bases are shared with TRBD1. CDR3 length: 14 amino acids. J gave up 9 bases and V 6 bases, and 11 bases lay outside the gene matches. Germline CDR1 DFQATT, CDR2 SNEGSKA (reference sequence).

About this clonotype itself: This may come from a read error, since a much larger clone is one base off. The CDR3 is CGRLASASGIDTSSYNEQFF. CDR3 in DNA: TGTGGCCGGTTGGCGTCGGCTAGCGGGATCGATACTAGCTCCTACAATGAGCAGTTCTTC. V usage is TRBV2 and J usage is TRBJ2-1; 9 nucleotides align to TRBD2. CDR3 length: 20 amino acids. Germline V gene sequence: CDR1 SNHLY, CDR2 FYNNEI.

The table lists this clonotype with a few counts. The chain couples TRBV3-1 to TRBJ2-7; TRBD1 agrees at 12 bases. The CDR3 sequence is 16 residues long. V trimming: 4 bases; J trimming: 5 bases; junction bases outside the gene matches: 9. Germline V gene lookup returns CDR1 LGHDT and CDR2 YNNKEL (reference sequence). CDR3 in amino acids: CASSPLAGQGANEQYF. Written as DNA, the CDR3 is TGTGCCAGCAGCCCCCTAGCGGGACAGGGGGCTAACGAGCAGTACTTC.

This clonotype was counted many times. The chain combines TRBV2 with TRBJ2-2, with a weak D call TRBD1 (6 bases). V was clipped by 4 bases and J by 1 base, with 10 bases between them. The CDR3 runs to 15 residues. CDR1 and CDR2 (germline): SNHLY, FYNNEI. The CDR3 loop reads CASSGDRQNTGELFF. CDR3 in DNA: TGTGCCAGCAGTGGCGACAGGCAGAACACCGGGGAGCTGTTTTTT.

This clonotype was detected many times. J is TRBJ1-1 and V is TRBV2; D remains unclear. Germline CDR1 reads SNHLY; CDR2 reads FYNNEI. The CDR3 is 13 residues long. V lost 0 bases, J lost 5 bases, and 7 bases lay in between. The CDR3, as DNA: TGTGCCAGCAGTGAAGCGGAGGGAACTGAAGCTTTCTTT. As protein: CASSEAEGTEAFF. Full variable domain (missing parts from reference TRBV2 and TRBJ1-1): EPEVTQTPSHQVTQMGQEVILRCVPISNHLYFYWYRQILGQKVEFLVSFYNNEISEKSEIFDDQFSVERPDGSNFTLKIRSTKLEDSAMYFCASSEAEGTEAFFGQGTRLTVV.

This clonotype came up many times. In DNA, the CDR3 is TGTGCCAGCAGCCCACCGGGGCTAACGGCAAGAAAACTGTTTTTT. Protein product: CASSPPGLTARKLFF. The rearrangement joins TRBV11-2 to TRBJ1-4, with D possibly matching TRBD1 (5 bases). Trimming took off 5 bases at V and 10 bases at J, with 20 bases between the two ends. The CDR3 has 15 residues. Germline CDR1 is SGHAT and CDR2 is FQNNGV.

Of note for this clonotype: An end of the junction differs from the germline gene, which may be a read error. J is TRBJ2-7 and V is TRBV2; 7 bases match TRBD1. The CDR3 loop spans 15 amino acids. Germline lookup yields CDR1 SNHLY and CDR2 FYNNEI. The CDR3 sequence is CACSFTGARAEEQYF. The CDR3 DNA reads as TGTGCCTGCAGTTTTACAGGGGCCCGAGCAGAGGAGCAGTACTTC.

A few counts support this clonotype. The chain employs TRBV6-1 and TRBJ1-2; D remains ambiguous. The CDR3 runs to 14 residues. V was pared by 7 bases and J by 3 bases, with 15 bases between. Germline assignment: CDR1 MNHNS and CDR2 SASEGT. CDR3 in DNA: TGTGCCAGCATGTTGCAGATGGCGTACTATGGCTACACCTTC. Its protein product is CASMLQMAYYGYTF.

There are a few counts of this clonotype. The rearrangement joins TRBV20-1 to TRBJ2-3; 8 bases agree with TRBD1. Germline V gene sequence: CDR1 DFQATT, CDR2 SNEGSKA (reference sequence). The junction had 9 bases not matched to a gene; V was cut back by 4 bases and J by 6 bases. The CDR3 is 14 residues long. This chain's CDR3 is CSANLRTGTDTQYF. The CDR3 coding sequence is TGCAGTGCTAACCTGAGGACAGGGACGGATACGCAGTATTTT.

The genes are TRBV7-3 and TRBJ2-2; D unresolved. The germline CDR1 and CDR2 sequences are SGHTA and FQGTGA. V was cut by 1 base and J by 1 base, with 4 bases left in between. This CDR3 spans 14 amino acids. This CDR3 is CASSLNLNTGELFF. The CDR3 region has the DNA TGTGCCAGCAGCTTAAACTTGAACACCGGGGAGCTGTTTTTT.

This clonotype occurred a few times. V and J are TRBV2 and TRBJ1-6; TRBD1 agrees at 7 bases. The CDR3 extends over 14 amino acids. Germline values: CDR1 SNHLY, CDR2 FYNNEI. Trimming at V came to 3 bases and at J to 8 bases, leaving 4 bases not matched to a gene. CDR3 nucleotide sequence: TGTGCCAGCAGTGAGGCAGGGGGGGATTCACCCCTCCACTTT. It codes for CASSEAGGDSPLHF.

Concerning this clonotype itself: This may be a read error, as it is one base from a much larger clone. The chain employs TRBV28 and TRBJ2-7; 10 bases align to TRBD2. CDR3 length: 12 amino acids. Germline CDR1 is MDHEN and CDR2 is SYDVKM. J was trimmed by 4 bases and V by 11 bases; bases with no gene match: 5. The CDR3 sequence is CAGRTSGYEQYF. The CDR3 nucleotides are TGTGCCGGCCGGACTAGCGGATACGAGCAGTACTTC.

The V gene is TRBV15, the J gene TRBJ2-7, with TRBD2 matching over 8 bases. The CDR3 loop spans 15 amino acids. The V and J ends lost 3 bases and 7 bases, in that order; junction bases with no gene match: 11. Germline V gene data show CDR1 as LNHNV and CDR2 as YYDKDF (reference sequence). The CDR3 DNA is TGTGCCACCAGCAGCTTAGCGGGAATAGTACGGGAGCAGTACTTC. Protein product: CATSSLAGIVREQYF.

Here the CDR3 reads CSASLGRAYEQYF. In nucleotides, the CDR3 is TGCAGTGCCTCACTAGGGCGGGCTTACGAGCAGTACTTC. The genes are TRBV20-1 and TRBJ2-7; tentative D call: TRBD2 (5 bases). V was cut by 6 bases and J by 4 bases, with 16 bases left in between. The CDR3 is made up of 13 amino acids. CDR1 is DFQATT and CDR2 is SNEGSKA in the germline V gene (reference sequence).

The chain is built from TRBV19 and TRBJ2-1; 13 bases map to TRBD2. Germline CDR1 is LNHDA and CDR2 is SQIVND (reference sequence). There are 16 residues in the CDR3. Trimming took 4 bases from V and 6 from J; bases not matched to a gene: 6. CDR3 sequence: CASSSRLAGGFNEQFF. DNA for the CDR3: TGTGCCAGTAGTAGCCGACTAGCGGGAGGTTTCAATGAGCAGTTCTTC.

This chain uses TRBV4-1 with TRBJ2-2; the D gene could be TRBD1 or TRBD2 (5 bases each). V gave up 1 base and J gave up 6 bases, with 12 bases separating them. The V gene's germline CDR1 is MGHRA and CDR2 YSYEKL. The CDR3 sequence is 15 residues long. The DNA for the CDR3 is TGCGCCAGCAGCCAAGGGGACCAGCAGGCCGGGGAGCTGTTTTTT. Translated, it gives CASSQGDQQAGELFF.